A single sample gave rise to the 11 T cell receptor beta chains below, sequenced in a study of shared clonotypes between healthy human individuals. Measured with immunoSEQ multiplex PCR; TCRdb has only the in-frame clones, and not every one. The sample has some 2.3 million clones, 85% to 95% seen once. Material: naive CD4+ T cells from PBMCs. As to subset: CD45RA+ positively selected. These receptors came from a man aged 18 to 29 in good health. Some clones in this sample may be carry-over from other donors' samples.

This chain joins TRBV5-4 and TRBJ2-7; D remains ambiguous. This CDR3 spans 11 amino acids. Trimming removed 4 bases from V and 7 bases from J, with 9 bases in between. CDR1 is SGHNT, CDR2 YYREEE, per germline (reference sequence). The CDR3 DNA sequence: TGTGCCAGCAGCCACCCAAGAGAGCAGTACTTC. It is translated as CASSHPREQYF.

CDR3 amino acids: CASSLKTTQTGTQYF. CDR3 DNA sequence: TGTGCCAGCAGCTTAAAGACAACCCAGACCGGGACCCAGTACTTC. The chain recombines TRBV7-2 with TRBJ2-5; D is unclear. This CDR3 has 15 residues. V was cut by 2 bases and J by 7 bases, with 17 bases left in between. Germline CDR1 reads SGHTA; CDR2 reads FQGNSA.

Notes on this clone: At the DNA level, this CDR3 is encoded by other sequences in the same sample as well. The rearrangement links TRBV7-2 to TRBJ1-1, with unresolved D. The length of the CDR3 is 14 residues. The germline V and J ends were trimmed by 3 bases and 0 bases, with 8 bases remaining between them. The germline V gene encodes CDR1 SGHTA and CDR2 FQGNSA. CDR3 protein: CASSLSLMNTEAFF. The DNA of the CDR3 is TGTGCCAGCAGCTTGAGTCTCATGAACACTGAAGCTTTCTTT.

This chain connects TRBV5-1 to TRBJ2-1; weak D call: TRBD2 (5 bases). Germline CDR1 is SGHRS and CDR2 is YFSETQ. The germline V and J ends were trimmed by 4 bases and 9 bases, with 14 bases remaining between them. There are 13 residues in the CDR3. The CDR3: CASSLELVSEQFF. CDR3 nucleotides: TGCGCCAGCAGCCTTGAACTAGTTTCTGAGCAGTTCTTC.

The V and J genes are TRBV7-2 and TRBJ1-2; 8 bases fit TRBD1. Germline CDR1 SGHTA, CDR2 FQGNSA. Trimming took 6 bases from V and 8 from J; bases not matched to a gene: 5. This CDR3 contains 12 residues. The CDR3 sequence is CASSWTGHGYTF. The CDR3 DNA reads as TGTGCCAGCAGTTGGACAGGGCACGGCTACACCTTC.

The chain uses TRBV6-1 and TRBJ1-5, with a weak D call TRBD1 (5 bases). There are 13 residues in the CDR3. Trimming took 7 bases from V and 7 from J, leaving 14 bases between them. The germline CDR1 and CDR2 sequences are MNHNS and SASEGT. The CDR3 coding sequence is TGTGCCAGCACCCCGACAGTTAAGCAGCCCCAGCATTTT. Translated, it gives CASTPTVKQPQHF.

The V call is TRBV10-3, the J call TRBJ2-5; perhaps TRBD1 as D (6 bases). The CDR3 has 16 residues. V lost 8 bases and J 5 bases, leaving 24 bases between the germline ends. Per the germline V gene, CDR1 is ENHRY and CDR2 is SYGVKD. CDR3 residues: CAIGGEGPALGETQYF. CDR3 DNA sequence: TGTGCCATCGGGGGCGAGGGGCCGGCTTTGGGGGAGACCCAGTACTTC.

V usage is TRBV28 and J usage is TRBJ2-7; D not certain. The CDR3 is made up of 12 amino acids. CDR1 and CDR2 from the germline V gene are MDHEN and SYDVKM. V gave up 10 bases and J gave up 1 base, with 11 bases separating them. The CDR3 is CATRAASYEQYF. For the CDR3, the DNA is TGTGCCACTAGGGCGGCATCCTACGAGCAGTACTTC.

The chain combines TRBV10-3 with TRBJ1-3, with 9 bases fitting TRBD1. The CDR3 consists of 17 residues. With V trimmed by 6 bases and J by 0 bases, 9 bases remained unmatched. Germline lookup yields CDR1 ENHRY and CDR2 SYGVKD. CDR3 DNA sequence: TGTGCCATCAGCTCGTCCGGGACAGGGAGCTCTGGAAACACCATATATTTT. This encodes CAISSSGTGSSGNTIYF.

Details on this clone: The sample holds other DNA sequences that translate to the same CDR3. The chain joins TRBV7-3 to TRBJ2-3, with D maybe TRBD2 (5 bases). Germline CDR1 reads SGHTA; CDR2 reads FQGTGA. V lost 5 bases and J lost 0, with 12 bases in between. This CDR3 has 15 amino acids. The DNA of the CDR3 is TGTGCCAGCAGCCTTGCCCTAGCTAGCACAGATACGCAGTATTTT. Translating it yields CASSLALASTDTQYF.

The chain combines TRBV5-4 with TRBJ2-5; 7 positions agree with TRBD1. CDR1 and CDR2 (germline): SGHNT, YYREEE (reference sequence). V shed 5 bases, J shed 5 bases, and the junction held 12 bases outside the gene matches. The CDR3 length is 15 residues. CDR3 loop: CASSPGQGDRETQYF. As DNA, the CDR3 is TGTGCCAGCAGTCCGGGGCAGGGGGACCGGGAGACCCAGTACTTC.